Below are 22 T cell receptor beta chains sequenced from a single sample in a study of T cell changes during pregnancy in multiple sclerosis. The assay was immunoSEQ multiplex PCR, and TCRdb's table has in-frame clones only and misses some. The repertoire holds tens of thousands of clones, under 95% seen once, with roughly 2% in the top ten. The sequencing here drew on peripheral blood, taken in the first trimester of pregnancy. These receptors all come from a female donor in good health, enrolled as a control in a pregnancy study.

The chain uses TRBV6-5 and TRBJ1-5; the D gene is possibly TRBD1 (6 bases). V was pared by 4 bases and J by 5 bases, with 18 bases between. CDR1 and CDR2 (germline): MNHEY, SVGAGI. This CDR3 is 16 amino acids long. Here the CDR3 DNA reads TGTGCCAGCAGTTTTACCACAGGGAGGGAGGATCAGCCCCAGCATTTT. It codes for CASSFTTGREDQPQHF.

This chain uses TRBV2 with TRBJ2-1; 10 nucleotides agree with TRBD1. The CDR3 sequence is 13 residues long. Germline V CDR1 and CDR2: SNHLY, FYNNEI. V dropped 8 bases and J dropped 6; count of bases not matched to a gene: 4. CDR3 DNA sequence: TGTGCCAGCGGGGACAGGGGTATCAATGAGCAGTTCTTC. It encodes CASGDRGINEQFF.

The rearrangement uses TRBV5-6 and TRBJ1-1; D may be TRBD1 (5 bases). Germline CDR1 is SGHDT and CDR2 is YYEEEE. V was clipped by 1 base and J by 6 bases, with 7 bases between them. The CDR3 is 12 amino acids. DNA of the CDR3: TGTGCCAGCAGCTTGTGGGGGGCTGAAGCTTTCTTT. It translates to CASSLWGAEAFF. The variable domain in full, with the rest retrieved from reference TRBV5-6 and TRBJ1-1, is DAGVTQSPTHLIKTRGQQVTLRCSPKSGHDTVSWYQQALGQGPQFIFQYYEEEERQRGNFPDRFSGHQFPNYSSELNVNALLLGDSALYLCASSLWGAEAFFGQGTRLTVV.

This clone was found once. The genes are TRBV6-6 and TRBJ2-2; TRBD2 agrees at 9 bases. With 7 bases clipped from V and 6 bases from J, the junction kept 12 bases outside the gene matches. This CDR3 is 16 amino acids long. Germline loops: CDR1 MNHNY, CDR2 SVGAGI (reference sequence). CDR3 protein: CASKRELAGGPGELFF. The CDR3 DNA follows: TGTGCCAGCAAGCGGGAACTGGCGGGGGGGCCCGGGGAGCTGTTTTTT.

The gene calls are TRBV10-3 and TRBJ2-1, with D tentatively TRBD1 (5 bases). CDR3 length equals 14 residues. Germline assignment: CDR1 ENHRY and CDR2 SYGVKD. V lost 4 bases and J lost 5, with 12 bases in between. CDR3 nucleotide sequence: TGTGCCATCAGTGGGTTTCCGACAGACAATGAGCAGTTCTTC. As protein: CAISGFPTDNEQFF.

The chain links TRBV28 to TRBJ1-6; possible D gene TRBD1, 6 bases. This CDR3 is built from 19 residues. V was pared by 5 bases and J by 1 base, with 21 bases between. Germline assignment: CDR1 MDHEN and CDR2 SYDVKM. CDR3 amino acids: CASSQEHRDLWSYNSPLHF. The CDR3 nucleotides read TGTGCCAGCAGTCAAGAACACAGGGACCTTTGGTCCTATAATTCACCCCTCCACTTT. Combining the CDR3 with reference TRBV28 and TRBJ1-6 gives the whole variable domain DVKVTQSSRYLVKRTGEKVFLECVQDMDHENMFWYRQDPGLGLRLIYFSYDVKMKEKGDIPEGYSVSREKKERFSLILESASTNQTSMYLCASSQEHRDLWSYNSPLHFGNGTRLTVT.

This sequence joins TRBV29-1 and TRBJ1-1; no clear D. V lost 1 base to trimming and J lost 0 bases, with 9 bases between them. Germline assignment: CDR1 SQVTM and CDR2 ANQGSEA. The CDR3 is 14 amino acids. The CDR3: CSVEVQVMNTEAFF. CDR3 DNA: TGCAGCGTTGAAGTCCAGGTAATGAACACTGAAGCTTTCTTT.

This chain joins TRBV6-6 and TRBJ1-2; TRBD1 aligns across 9 bases. Looked up from germline, CDR1 is MNHNY and CDR2 is SVGAGI (reference sequence). Germline trimming cut 6 bases from V and 2 bases from J; bases unmatched to any gene: 4. The CDR3 runs 14 residues. CDR3 sequence: CASRPGQGNYGYTF. The CDR3 nucleotides read TGTGCCAGCAGGCCCGGACAGGGGAACTATGGCTACACCTTC.

The rearrangement uses TRBV18 and TRBJ1-5; no firm D call. CDR3 size: 13 residues. Trimming left V 5 bases short and J 7 bases short, with 12 bases between. Per germline, CDR1 KGHSH and CDR2 LQKENI. Written as DNA, the CDR3 is TGTGCCAGCTCATTTACAGAGCACCAGCCCCAGCATTTT. Translating gives CASSFTEHQPQHF. Variable domain in full (rest from reference TRBV18 and TRBJ1-5): NAGVMQNPRHLVRRRGQEARLRCSPMKGHSHVYWYRQLPEEGLKFMVYLQKENIIDESGMPKERFSAEFPKEGPSILRIQQVVRGDSAAYFCASSFTEHQPQHFGDGTRLSIL.

This sequence joins TRBV7-8 and TRBJ1-1; D is perhaps TRBD1 (5 bases). The CDR3 has 15 residues. Trimming stripped 1 base from V and 7 bases from J, with 16 bases between. CDR1 is SGHVS and CDR2 is FQNEAQ in the germline V gene. The CDR3 loop reads CASSLVRHQRGEAFF. The CDR3 DNA reads as TGTGCCAGCAGCTTAGTGCGGCACCAAAGGGGTGAAGCTTTCTTT.

The chain is built from TRBV30 and TRBJ1-3; 9 bases are shared with TRBD1. V dropped 0 bases and J dropped 4; count of bases not matched to a gene: 4. The CDR3 has 15 residues. Per germline, CDR1 GTSNPN and CDR2 SVGIG (reference sequence). CDR3 coding DNA: TGTGCCTGGAGTGTACAGGGGGCATCGGGAAACACCATATATTTT. Amino acids: CAWSVQGASGNTIYF.

This chain uses TRBV9 with TRBJ1-5; 9 bases agree with TRBD1. The V gene end was trimmed by 7 bases and the J gene end by 4 bases; junction bases not matched to a gene: 6. Per the germline V gene, CDR1 is SGDLS and CDR2 is YYNGEE. The CDR3 spans 14 residues. In DNA, the CDR3 is TGTGCCAGCTCGCGGGGGACAGGGAATCAGCCCCAGCATTTT. It translates to CASSRGTGNQPQHF. The entire variable domain, with the rest obtained from reference TRBV9 and TRBJ1-5, is as follows: DSGVTQTPKHLITATGQRVTLRCSPRSGDLSVYWYQQSLDQGLQFLIQYYNGEERAKGNILERFSAQQFPDLHSELNLSSLELGDSALYFCASSRGTGNQPQHFGDGTRLSIL.

This CDR3 reads CASSPRGGQMTGELFF. As DNA, the CDR3 is TGTGCCAGCAGCCCCCGGGGGGGCCAGATGACCGGGGAGCTGTTTTTT. The V gene is TRBV5-4, the J gene TRBJ2-2, with 8 bases fitting TRBD2. Germline V gene lookup returns CDR1 SGHNT and CDR2 YYREEE (reference sequence). The CDR3 is made up of 16 amino acids. Trimming took 4 bases from V and 5 from J; bases not matched to a gene: 10.

The chain recombines TRBV9 with TRBJ1-6; TRBD1 aligns across 8 bases. The V and J ends lost 0 bases and 7 bases, in that order; junction bases with no gene match: 6. Germline CDR1 SGDLS, CDR2 YYNGEE. The CDR3 spans 16 residues. This CDR3 reads CASSVGSGQGNSPLHF. In DNA form, the CDR3 reads TGTGCCAGCAGCGTAGGGTCCGGACAGGGAAATTCACCCCTCCACTTT. Combining the CDR3 with reference TRBV9 and TRBJ1-6 gives the whole variable domain DSGVTQTPKHLITATGQRVTLRCSPRSGDLSVYWYQQSLDQGLQFLIQYYNGEERAKGNILERFSAQQFPDLHSELNLSSLELGDSALYFCASSVGSGQGNSPLHFGNGTRLTVT.

This rearrangement joins TRBV30 to TRBJ1-3; possibly TRBD1 for D (6 bases). This CDR3 has 14 amino acids. Trimming stripped 3 bases from V and 4 bases from J, with 13 bases between. CDR1 and CDR2 from the germline V gene are GTSNPN and SVGIG (reference sequence). CDR3 in amino acids: CAWSGGALGNTIYF. The CDR3 nucleotides are TGTGCCTGGAGCGGGGGGGCGCTAGGAAACACCATATATTTT.

The chain couples TRBV4-1 to TRBJ2-1, with 7 bases lining up with TRBD1. This CDR3 comprises 14 residues. V lost 4 bases and J lost 7; bases outside the gene matches: 7. CDR1 and CDR2 (germline): MGHRA, YSYEKL. The CDR3 loop reads CASSPQTGLNEQFF. DNA for the CDR3: TGCGCCAGCAGCCCTCAGACAGGGTTGAATGAGCAGTTCTTC.

This chain joins TRBV30 and TRBJ1-5; D call uncertain. The V end was cut by 5 bases, the J end by 3 bases, with 14 bases between. The CDR3 is made up of 14 amino acids. Germline V gene data show CDR1 as GTSNPN and CDR2 as SVGIG (reference sequence). The CDR3 coding sequence is TGTGCCTGGGGGGAGTCCGACCTCAATCAGCCCCAGCATTTT. Its protein is CAWGESDLNQPQHF.

The chain is built from TRBV5-1 and TRBJ2-7, with TRBD1 matching 10 bases. Trimming took 4 bases from V and 3 from J; bases not matched to a gene: 4. There are 14 residues in the CDR3. The germline V gene has CDR1 SGHRS and CDR2 YFSETQ. This CDR3 reads CASSPGQGIYEQYF. CDR3 nucleotides: TGCGCCAGCAGCCCGGGACAGGGGATCTACGAGCAGTACTTC.

This chain links TRBV28 with TRBJ1-2, with a possible D match to TRBD1 (5 bases). Deletions cut 4 bases from V and 2 bases from J, with 5 bases between. The CDR3 is made up of 12 amino acids. Germline CDR1 is MDHEN and CDR2 is SYDVKM. Here the CDR3 reads CASSSGNYGYTF. In DNA form, the CDR3 reads TGTGCCAGCAGTTCAGGGAACTATGGCTACACCTTC.

For this clone: The junction and the germline gene differ at one end; a read error may be behind it. The V call is TRBV7-2, the J call TRBJ2-1, with D maybe TRBD2 (6 bases). This CDR3 contains 12 residues. CDR1 SGHTA and CDR2 FQGNSA come from the germline V gene. Here the CDR3 DNA reads TGTGCCAGCAGCCTAGCCAGGGACTTTCAGTTCTTC. Translated, it gives CASSLARDFQFF.

This clone was counted once. This chain connects TRBV4-1 to TRBJ2-4; D is possibly TRBD1 (6 bases). Germline CDR1 MGHRA, CDR2 YSYEKL. The CDR3 is 15 amino acids. V was trimmed by 4 bases and J by 5 bases, leaving 15 bases between them. The CDR3 is CASSPRGAGENIQYF. The CDR3 region has the DNA TGCGCCAGCAGCCCCAGGGGTGCAGGTGAAAACATTCAGTACTTC.

The V call is TRBV5-1, the J call TRBJ1-1; 7 bases line up with TRBD1. This CDR3 is 14 amino acids long. V lost 5 bases, J lost 5 bases, and 9 bases stayed unmatched. The germline CDR1 and CDR2 sequences are SGHRS and YFSETQ. CDR3 loop: CASRDPYRGTEAFF. The CDR3 nucleotides read TGCGCCAGCAGGGACCCTTACAGGGGTACTGAAGCTTTCTTT.